This T cell receptor (beta chain) was documented in a study of OX40 agonist ivuxolimab in advanced cancers. Study at large: The patients got ivuxolimab, which is an agonistic anti-OX40 (CD134) antibody. Patients treated during dose escalation were battling hepatocellular carcinoma, melanoma, renal cell or head and neck cancer. Study results and limitations: CD8+ T cells showed, on average, more clonal expansion than CD4+ cells.

This CDR3 is built from 13 residues. Trimming took 5 bases from V and 2 from J; bases not matched to a gene: 2. The germline gives CDR1 MNHNY, CDR2 SVGAGI (reference sequence). As for this clone: Antigen unknown.

Using immunoSEQ multiplex PCR, the repertoire was profiled, and TCRdb retains in-frame clones only, with some absent. The table has roughly 63,000 clones, around 91% seen once. The input for sequencing was CD4+ or CD8+ T cells sorted from blood, taken in a trial of the OX40 agonist ivuxolimab. The TCR originated in an adult with an advanced solid tumor such as melanoma, head and neck, liver or kidney cancer. The chain has TRBV6-6 and TRBJ1-1, with 7 nucleotides matching TRBD1. CDR3 DNA sequence: TGTGCCAGCAGTAGACAGGGTAACACTGAAGCTTTCTTT. It yields the protein CASSRQGNTEAFF.